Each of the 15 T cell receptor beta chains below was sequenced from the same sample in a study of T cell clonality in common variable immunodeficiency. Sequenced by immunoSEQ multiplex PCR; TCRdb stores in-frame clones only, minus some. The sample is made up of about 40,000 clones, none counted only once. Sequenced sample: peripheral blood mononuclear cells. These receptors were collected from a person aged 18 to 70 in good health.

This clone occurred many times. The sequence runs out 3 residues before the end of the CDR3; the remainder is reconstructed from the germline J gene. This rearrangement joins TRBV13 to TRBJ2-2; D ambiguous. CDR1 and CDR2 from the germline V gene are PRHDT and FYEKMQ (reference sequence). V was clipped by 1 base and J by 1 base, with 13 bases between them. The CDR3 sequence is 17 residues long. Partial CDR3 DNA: TGTGCCAGCAGCTTAGTAGGGCCGAGTAGGAACACCGGGGAG. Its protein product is CASSLVGPSRNTGE. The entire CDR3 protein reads CASSLVGPSRNTGELFF.

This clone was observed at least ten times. CDR3 in amino acids: CASSPTQGAYEQYF. The part of the CDR3 DNA that was read is TGTGCCAGCTCACCGACACAGGGGGCCTACGAG. V usage is TRBV18 and J usage is TRBJ2-7; 8 bases match TRBD1. The read ends 3 residues before the CDR3 terminus; that terminus is restored from the germline J gene. This CDR3 is 14 amino acids long. The trim removed 3 bases at V and 2 bases at J, leaving 3 bases unmatched. Germline V CDR1 and CDR2: KGHSH, LQKENI.

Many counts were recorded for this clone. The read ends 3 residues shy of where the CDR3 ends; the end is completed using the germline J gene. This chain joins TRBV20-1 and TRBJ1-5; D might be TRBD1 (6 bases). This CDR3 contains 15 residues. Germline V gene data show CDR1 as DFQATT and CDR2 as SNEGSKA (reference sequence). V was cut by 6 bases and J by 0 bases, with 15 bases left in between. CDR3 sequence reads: CSADEGGSSNQPQHF. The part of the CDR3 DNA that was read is TGCAGTGCGGATGAGGGGGGGAGTAGCAATCAGCCC.

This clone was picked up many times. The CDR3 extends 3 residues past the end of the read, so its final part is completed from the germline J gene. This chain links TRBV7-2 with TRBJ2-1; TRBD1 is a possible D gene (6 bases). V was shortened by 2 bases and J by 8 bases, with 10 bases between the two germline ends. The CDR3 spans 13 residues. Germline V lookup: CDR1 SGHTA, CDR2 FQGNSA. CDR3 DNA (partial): TGTGCCAGCAGCTTACAAACAGGGCATGAG. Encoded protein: CASSLQTGHE. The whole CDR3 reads CASSLQTGHEQFF.

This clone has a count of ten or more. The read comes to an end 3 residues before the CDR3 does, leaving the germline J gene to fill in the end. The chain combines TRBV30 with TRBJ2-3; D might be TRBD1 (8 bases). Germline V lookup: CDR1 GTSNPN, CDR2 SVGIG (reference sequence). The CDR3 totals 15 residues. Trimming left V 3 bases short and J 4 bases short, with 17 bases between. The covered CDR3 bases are TGTGCCTGGAGGGGGGGGGCAGGGGGCCCAGATACG. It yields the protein CAWRGGAGGPDT. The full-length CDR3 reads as CAWRGGAGGPDTQYF.

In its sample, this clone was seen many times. CDR3 loop: CASSQQEGETQYF. The DNA read from the CDR3 is TGTGCCAGCAGCCAACAGGAGGGGGAGACC. The chain links TRBV13 to TRBJ2-5; tentative D call: TRBD2 (6 bases). The read ends 3 residues shy of where the CDR3 ends; the end is completed using the germline J gene. The CDR3 totals 13 residues. Germline V lookup: CDR1 PRHDT, CDR2 FYEKMQ (reference sequence). V was pared by 5 bases and J by 5 bases, with 12 bases between.

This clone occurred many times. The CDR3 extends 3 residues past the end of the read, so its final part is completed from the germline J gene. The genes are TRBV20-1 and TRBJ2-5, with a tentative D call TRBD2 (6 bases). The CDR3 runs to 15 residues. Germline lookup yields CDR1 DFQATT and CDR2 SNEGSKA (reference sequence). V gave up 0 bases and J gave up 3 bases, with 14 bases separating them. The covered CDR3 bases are TGCAGTGCTAGAGATCTAGTACTAGCTAAAGAGACC. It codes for CSARDLVLAKET. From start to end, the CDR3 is CSARDLVLAKETQYF.

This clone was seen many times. The DNA read from the CDR3 is TGCAGTGCAGAAGGGACTAGCGTCAATGAG. Translating it yields CSAEGTSVNE. From start to end, the CDR3 is CSAEGTSVNEQFF. The gene calls are TRBV20-1 and TRBJ2-1, with 10 bases fitting TRBD2. The read halts 3 residues ahead of the CDR3 end, with the missing end drawn from the germline J gene. The CDR3 contains 13 residues. J gave up 6 bases and V 6 bases, and 5 bases lay outside the gene matches. Germline V lookup: CDR1 DFQATT, CDR2 SNEGSKA (reference sequence).

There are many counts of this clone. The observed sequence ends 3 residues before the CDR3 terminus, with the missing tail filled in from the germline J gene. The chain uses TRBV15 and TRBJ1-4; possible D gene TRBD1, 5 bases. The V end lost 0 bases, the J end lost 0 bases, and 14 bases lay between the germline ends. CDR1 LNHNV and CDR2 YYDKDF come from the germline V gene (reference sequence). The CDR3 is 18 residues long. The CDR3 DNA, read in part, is TGTGCCACCAGCAGAGATAGACAAAGACAGTCAACTAATGAAAAA. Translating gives CATSRDRQRQSTNEK. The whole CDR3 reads CATSRDRQRQSTNEKLFF. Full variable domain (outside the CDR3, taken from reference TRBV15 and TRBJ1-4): DAMVIQNPRYQVTQFGKPVTLSCSQTLNHNVMYWYQQKSSQAPKLLFHYYDKDFNNEADTPDNFQSRRPNTSFCFLDIRSPGLGDTAMYLCATSRDRQRQSTNEKLFFGSGTQLSVL.

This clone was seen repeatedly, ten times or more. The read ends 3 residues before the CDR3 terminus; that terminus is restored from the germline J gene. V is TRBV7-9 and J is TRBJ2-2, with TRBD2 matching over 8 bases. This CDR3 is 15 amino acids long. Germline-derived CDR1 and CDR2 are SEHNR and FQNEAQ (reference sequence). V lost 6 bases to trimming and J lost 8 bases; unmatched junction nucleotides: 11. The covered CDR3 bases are TGTGCCAGCAGACCGACTAGCGCTCCGTCTGGGGAG. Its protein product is CASRPTSAPSGE. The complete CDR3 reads CASRPTSAPSGELFF. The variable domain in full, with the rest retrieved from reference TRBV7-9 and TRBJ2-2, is DTGVSQNPRHKITKRGQNVTFRCDPISEHNRLYWYRQTLGQGPEFLTYFQNEAQLEKSRLLSDRFSAERPKGSFSTLEIQRTEQGDSAMYLCASRPTSAPSGELFFGEGSRLTVL.

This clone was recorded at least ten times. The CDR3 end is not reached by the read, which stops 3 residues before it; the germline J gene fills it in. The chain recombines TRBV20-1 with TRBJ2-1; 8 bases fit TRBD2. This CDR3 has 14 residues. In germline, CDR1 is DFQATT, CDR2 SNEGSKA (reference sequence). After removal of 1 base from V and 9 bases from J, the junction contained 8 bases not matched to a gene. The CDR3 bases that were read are TGCAGTGCTAGAGGAGCGGGAGTCCGTGGTGAG. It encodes CSARGAGVRGE. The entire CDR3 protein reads CSARGAGVRGEQFF.

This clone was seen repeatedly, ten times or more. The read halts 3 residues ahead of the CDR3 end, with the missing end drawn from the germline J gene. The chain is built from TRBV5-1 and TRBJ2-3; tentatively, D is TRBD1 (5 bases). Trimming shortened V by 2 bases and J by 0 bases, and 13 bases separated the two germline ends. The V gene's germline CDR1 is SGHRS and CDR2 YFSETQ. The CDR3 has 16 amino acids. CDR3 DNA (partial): TGCGCCAGCAGCTTTTGGGGCGGAACGAGCACAGATACG. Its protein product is CASSFWGGTSTDT. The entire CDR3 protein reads CASSFWGGTSTDTQYF.

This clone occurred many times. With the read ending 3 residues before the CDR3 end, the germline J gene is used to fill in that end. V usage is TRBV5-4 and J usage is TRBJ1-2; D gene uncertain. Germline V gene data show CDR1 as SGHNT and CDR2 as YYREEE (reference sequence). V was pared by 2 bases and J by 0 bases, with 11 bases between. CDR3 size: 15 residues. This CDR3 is CASSFVQRANYGYTF. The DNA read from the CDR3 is TGTGCCAGCAGCTTCGTGCAGCGAGCTAACTATGGC.

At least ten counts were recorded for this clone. The DNA read from the CDR3 is TGTGCCAGCAGTGAAGAGTGGGGGGGAGTTGGGTACAATGAG. The encoded protein is CASSEEWGGVGYNE. The whole CDR3 protein reads CASSEEWGGVGYNEQFF. J is TRBJ2-1 and V is TRBV6-1; TRBD2 agrees at 7 bases. The read halts 3 residues ahead of the CDR3 end, with the missing end drawn from the germline J gene. Per germline, CDR1 MNHNS and CDR2 SASEGT. The CDR3 length is 17 residues. The V and J ends lost 1 base and 4 bases, in that order; junction bases with no gene match: 10.

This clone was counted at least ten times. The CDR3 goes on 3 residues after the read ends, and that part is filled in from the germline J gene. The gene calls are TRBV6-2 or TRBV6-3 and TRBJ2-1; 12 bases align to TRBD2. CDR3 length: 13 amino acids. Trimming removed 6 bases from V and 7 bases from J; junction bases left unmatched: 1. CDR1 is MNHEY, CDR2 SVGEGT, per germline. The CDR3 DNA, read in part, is TGTGCCAGCAGGACTAGCGGGAGTAATGAG. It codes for CASRTSGSNE. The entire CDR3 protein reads CASRTSGSNEQFF.